This TCR beta chain was sequenced for a study of human T cells and chemical hapten exposure. About the study: 2% DPC was applied to roughly 2 cm by roughly 2 cm of upper inner arm skin for sensitization.

TCRdb called the RACE reads again in MiXCR, with one record for every CDR3 protein. The table includes 120,000 to 150,000 distinct CDR3 sequences, 10% to 15% detected once. The table lists this clonotype with a few counts. Time point of the sample: patch test 2, 6 weeks after DPC sensitization. Treatment defined: therapeutic diphenylcyclopropenone sensitization with weekly scalp DPC. CDR3 length: 16 residues. Germline lookup yields CDR1 SEHNR and CDR2 FQNEAQ (reference sequence). V lost 3 bases, J lost 2 bases, and 4 bases stayed unmatched. This clonotype was obtained from a woman aged 45-59 years with alopecia areata. Some clones in this sample may be carry-over from other donors' samples. The V and J genes are TRBV7-9 and TRBJ2-1, with 10 bases lining up with TRBD2. The input for sequencing was whole blood, taken in connection with sensitization to the hapten diphenylcyclopropenone (DPC). CDR3 sequence: CASSFTSGVTYNEQFF. CDR3 DNA sequence: TGTGCCAGCAGCTTCACTAGCGGGGTTACCTACAATGAGCAGTTCTTC. Full variable domain (outside the CDR3, taken from reference TRBV7-9 and TRBJ2-1): DTGVSQNPRHKITKRGQNVTFRCDPISEHNRLYWYRQTLGQGPEFLTYFQNEAQLEKSRLLSDRFSAERPKGSFSTLEIQRTEQGDSAMYLCASSFTSGVTYNEQFFGPGTRLTVL.